This is a list of T cell receptor beta chains from one sample in a study of cytomegalovirus exposure and HLA in healthy donors. Sequenced by immunoSEQ multiplex PCR; TCRdb stores in-frame clones only, minus some. The sample includes 200,000 to 250,000 clones, roughly 85% seen only once; the top ten take less than 7%. Specimen: PBMCs. The receptors stem from a woman aged 18-30 years in good health and CMV-seronegative. CDR3s include the opening cysteine and the closing phenylalanine or tryptophan. A D gene is named only where the DNA matches it firmly. Size is omitted from some rows. Given values are once, few, many or a class for expanded clones.

TRBJ1-2,NA,NA,11,TRBV6-1,CASSVQGGYTF,TGTGCCAGCAGTGTACAGGGTGGCTACACCTTC
TRBJ2-1,NA,NA,14,TRBV29-1,CSALVRSRAHEQFF,TGCAGCGCTTTGGTACGAAGCAGGGCGCATGAGCAGTTCTTC
TRBJ2-1,NA,many,14,TRBV2,CASSVLEDYNEQFF,TGTGCCAGCAGTGTCCTAGAGGACTACAATGAGCAGTTCTTC
TRBJ2-1,TRBD1,NA,15,TRBV10-3,CAISRTGNSIDEQFF,TGTGCCATCAGTAGGACAGGTAATTCGATCGATGAGCAGTTCTTC
TRBJ2-7,NA,NA,17,TRBV11-2,CASSYLGRLRSSYEQYF,TGTGCCAGCAGCTATCTGGGCAGGCTACGAAGCTCCTACGAGCAGTACTTC
TRBJ2-7,NA,NA,14,TRBV19,CASSNRDKAYEQYF,TGTGCCAGTAGTAACCGGGACAAGGCCTACGAGCAGTACTTC
TRBJ1-2,NA,NA,12,TRBV4-1,CASSQGNYGYTF,TGCGCCAGCTCCCAGGGTAACTATGGCTACACCTTC
TRBJ1-4,NA,NA,15,TRBV4-1,CASSPGILDLEKLFF,TGCGCCAGCAGCCCCGGAATTTTGGACCTTGAAAAACTGTTTTTT
TRBJ2-6,NA,NA,15,TRBV28,CASRPRGAGANVLTF,TGTGCCAGCAGACCCAGGGGAGCTGGGGCCAACGTCCTGACTTTC
TRBJ2-1,NA,NA,15,TRBV9,CASSLTGSSYNEQFF,TGTGCCAGCAGCCTTACGGGGAGCTCCTACAATGAGCAGTTCTTC
TRBJ2-1,TRBD2,once,18,TRBV2,CASKAGLAGELSYNEQFF,TGTGCCAGCAAAGCGGGACTAGCGGGAGAGCTCTCCTACAATGAGCAGTTCTTC
TRBJ2-7,NA,once,13,TRBV7-7,CASSSGQLLEQYF,TGTGCCAGCAGCTCAGGACAGCTTTTGGAGCAGTACTTC
TRBJ2-3,NA,once,14,TRBV28,CASSLAGNTDTQYF,TGTGCCAGCAGTTTAGCGGGGAACACAGATACGCAGTATTTT
TRBJ1-1,NA,NA,13,TRBV6-6,CASQEGFASQAFF,TGTGCCAGCCAGGAGGGTTTCGCGTCTCAAGCTTTCTTT
TRBJ1-4,NA,NA,15,TRBV27,CASSRTPGPGLELFF,TGTGCCAGCAGCCGTACTCCGGGTCCGGGGCTTGAACTGTTTTTT
TRBJ1-4,NA,few,15,TRBV27,CASSLTLERDEKLFF,TGTGCCAGCAGCCTTACACTGGAGCGGGATGAAAAACTGTTTTTT
TRBJ2-1,TRBD1,once,12,TRBV7-3,CASGTGQGEQFF,TGTGCCAGCGGGACAGGGCAGGGTGAGCAGTTCTTC
TRBJ2-1,NA,NA,12,TRBV7-9,CASSLEASEQFF,TGTGCCAGCAGCCTCGAAGCGAGCGAGCAGTTCTTC
TRBJ2-3,NA,NA,13,TRBV6-1,CASSEGGIDTQYF,TGTGCCAGCAGTGAGGGGGGAATAGATACGCAGTATTTT
TRBJ2-7,NA,NA,13,TRBV6-1,CASNFYRRYEQYF,TGTGCCAGCAACTTCTACAGGCGCTACGAGCAGTACTTC
TRBJ2-1,TRBD2,NA,15,TRBV30,CAWRGLAGGVNEQFF,TGTGCCTGGAGGGGACTAGCGGGAGGGGTCAATGAGCAGTTCTTC
TRBJ1-5,NA,few,11,TRBV27,CASGGNQPQHF,TGTGCCAGCGGGGGGAACCAGCCCCAGCATTTT
TRBJ1-1,NA,NA,15,TRBV5-1,CASSLVGGSGTEAFF,TGCGCCAGCAGCTTGGTCGGGGGGAGCGGCACTGAAGCTTTCTTT
TRBJ2-7,NA,NA,14,TRBV5-1,CASSLGQNNYEQYF,TGCGCCAGCAGCTTGGGTCAGAATAACTACGAGCAGTACTTC
TRBJ2-5,TRBD2,NA,12,TRBV29-1,CSVIPSGGTQYF,TGCAGCGTTATCCCCAGCGGGGGGACCCAGTACTTC
TRBJ2-2,NA,NA,15,TRBV6-6,CASSYGQSNTGELFF,TGTGCCAGCAGTTACGGACAGTCGAACACCGGGGAGCTGTTTTTT
TRBJ2-1,NA,NA,14,TRBV5-6,CASSPGLALSEQFF,TGTGCCAGCAGCCCGGGCTTGGCTCTCAGTGAGCAGTTCTTC
TRBJ1-1,NA,NA,13,TRBV6-1,CASRFTLNTEAFF,TGTGCCAGCAGATTTACATTGAACACTGAAGCTTTCTTT
TRBJ1-5,NA,NA,13,TRBV19,CASREYSNQPQHF,TGTGCCAGTAGGGAATATAGCAATCAGCCCCAGCATTTT
TRBJ2-1,NA,NA,12,TRBV12-5,CASGNPGDEQFF,TGTGCTAGTGGGAACCCAGGCGATGAGCAGTTCTTC
TRBJ2-3,NA,NA,15,TRBV2,CASKSPPRSTDTQYF,TGTGCCAGCAAATCGCCCCCCCGGAGCACAGATACGCAGTATTTT
TRBJ2-2,NA,NA,13,TRBV9,CASSLPRGGELFF,TGTGCCAGCAGCTTACCCCGGGGGGGGGAGCTGTTTTTT
TRBJ2-7,NA,NA,13,TRBV2,CASSDTGYYEQYF,TGTGCCAGCAGTGACACAGGGTACTACGAGCAGTACTTC
TRBJ1-1,NA,NA,15,TRBV7-8,CASSLHGGVNTEAFF,TGTGCCAGCAGCCTACACGGGGGGGTGAACACTGAAGCTTTCTTT
TRBJ2-1,NA,NA,15,TRBV9,CASSVGGGTWNEQFF,TGTGCCAGCAGCGTAGGAGGGGGTACCTGGAATGAGCAGTTCTTC
TRBJ2-1,TRBD2,once,15,TRBV11-3,CASSFSGVTYNEQFF,TGTGCCAGCAGCTTTAGCGGGGTCACCTACAATGAGCAGTTCTTC
TRBJ1-5,NA,NA,11,TRBV6-6,CASGPYQPQHF,TGTGCCAGCGGACCGTATCAGCCCCAGCATTTT
TRBJ2-7,TRBD1,NA,15,TRBV10-3,CAISDRNTGAYEQYF,TGTGCCATCAGTGACCGAAATACAGGGGCCTACGAGCAGTACTTC
TRBJ2-4,NA,NA,16,TRBV27,CASSFDRTIAKNIQYF,TGTGCCAGCAGTTTCGACAGGACCATAGCCAAAAACATTCAGTACTTC
TRBJ1-4,NA,once,19,TRBV19,CASSLTLGRRAILNEKLFF,TGTGCCAGTTCCCTTACACTAGGGCGAAGGGCAATCCTTAATGAAAAACTGTTTTTT
TRBJ2-1,NA,NA,14,TRBV6-5,CASKQGRSYNEQFF,TGTGCCAGCAAACAGGGCCGCTCCTACAATGAGCAGTTCTTC
TRBJ2-2,TRBD2,NA,21,TRBV9,CASSFPALASGTPGVFGELFF,TGTGCCAGCAGCTTCCCTGCACTGGCTAGCGGGACTCCCGGCGTTTTCGGGGAGCTGTTTTTT
TRBJ2-2,NA,NA,14,TRBV7-3,CASSLKGGTGELFF,TGTGCCAGCAGCCTAAAGGGGGGAACCGGGGAGCTGTTTTTT
TRBJ2-7,NA,NA,14,TRBV5-1,CASSRRGVDHEQYF,TGCGCCAGCAGCCGACGCGGCGTTGACCACGAGCAGTACTTC
TRBJ2-1,TRBD2,once,15,TRBV29-1,CSVDVLAGASHEQFF,TGCAGCGTTGACGTACTAGCGGGAGCATCCCATGAGCAGTTCTTC
TRBJ1-2,NA,once,13,TRBV9,CASSVRTAYGYTF,TGTGCCAGCAGCGTCAGGACTGCCTATGGCTACACCTTC
TRBJ2-7,NA,NA,15,TRBV29-1,CSVGGGERSSYEQYF,TGCAGCGTTGGTGGCGGGGAAAGGAGCTCCTACGAGCAGTACTTC
TRBJ2-3,TRBD1,NA,13,TRBV5-1,CASSSSGQGTQYF,TGCGCCAGCAGCTCCTCTGGACAGGGTACGCAGTATTTT
TRBJ2-3,TRBD2,NA,15,TRBV27,CASSRTSGGVDTQYF,TGTGCCAGCAGCCGGACTAGCGGGGGGGTAGATACGCAGTATTTT
TRBJ2-3,NA,NA,15,TRBV6-6,CASSRGTFKADTQYF,TGTGCCAGCAGCCGCGGTACGTTCAAGGCAGATACGCAGTATTTT
TRBJ1-1,NA,NA,15,TRBV2,CASRLGQAPNTEAFF,TGTGCCAGCAGGCTCGGACAAGCACCCAACACTGAAGCTTTCTTT
TRBJ1-1,NA,NA,14,TRBV10-1,CASSSSGTNTEAFF,TGCGCCAGCAGCTCTTCAGGGACGAACACTGAAGCTTTCTTT
TRBJ1-2,TRBD1,NA,14,TRBV28,CASIWDRAGYGYTF,TGTGCCAGCATATGGGACAGGGCAGGCTATGGCTACACCTTC